A selection of T cell receptor beta chains follows, all from one sample in a study of T-cell reconstitution after alpha-beta-depleted transplantation in children. Each CDR3 protein gets one entry after TCRdb re-called the PCR reads with MiXCR. The repertoire consists of hundreds of thousands of distinct CDR3 sequences, with approximately 8.9% occurring once and the leading ten covering 6.3%. The specimen comprised PBMCs, mostly from graft donor cells, sampled 180 days after TCRalphabeta/CD19-depleted stem cell transplant. These receptors were obtained from a male patient younger than 18 who had a stem cell transplant for acute lymphoblastic leukemia, so the T cells may come from the graft donor. Both conserved end residues are part of each CDR3. The order of the fields is V gene, J gene, clone size, D gene, CDR3 DNA, CDR3 protein. D genes are given only for firm matches. Rows may omit the clone size; those that give it use once, few, many or a size class.

v_call: TRBV14; j_call: TRBJ2-7; clone_size: NA; d_call: TRBD2; cdr3_nt: TGTGCCAGCAGCCAAGATGAGGGACTAGCGGGGGGTTCCTACAATGAGCAGTACTTC; cdr3_aa: CASSQDEGLAGGSYNEQYF
v_call: TRBV5-1; j_call: TRBJ2-1; clone_size: many; d_call: NA; cdr3_nt: TGCGCCAGCAGCTTGACGGCCTACAATGAGCAGTTCTTC; cdr3_aa: CASSLTAYNEQFF
v_call: TRBV19; j_call: TRBJ2-1; clone_size: few; d_call: NA; cdr3_nt: TGTGCCAGTAGTATTGACAGTTCAAAAAACTACAATGAGCAGTTCTTC; cdr3_aa: CASSIDSSKNYNEQFF
v_call: TRBV2; j_call: TRBJ2-3; clone_size: many; d_call: NA; cdr3_nt: TGTGCCAGCAGGGAAAACACAGATACGCAGTATTTT; cdr3_aa: CASRENTDTQYF
v_call: TRBV5-1; j_call: TRBJ2-7; clone_size: many; d_call: NA; cdr3_nt: TGCGCCAGCAGCCTGGAGTTCTACGAGCAGTACTTC; cdr3_aa: CASSLEFYEQYF
v_call: TRBV3-1; j_call: TRBJ2-7; clone_size: many; d_call: NA; cdr3_nt: TGTGCCAGCAGCCAAGCTGAGGTGGGCGGCTCCTACGAGCAGTACTTC; cdr3_aa: CASSQAEVGGSYEQYF
v_call: TRBV7-6; j_call: TRBJ2-6; clone_size: many; d_call: NA; cdr3_nt: TGTGCCAGCAGCTTACCCCGGGGAGTCCCTGGGGCCAACGTCCTGACTTTC; cdr3_aa: CASSLPRGVPGANVLTF
v_call: TRBV18; j_call: TRBJ1-4; clone_size: many; d_call: NA; cdr3_nt: TGTGCCAGCTCATCCCTGGGTCGTAATGAAAAACTGTTTTTT; cdr3_aa: CASSSLGRNEKLFF
v_call: TRBV29-1; j_call: TRBJ1-1; clone_size: many; d_call: NA; cdr3_nt: TGCAGCGTTAAATGGGGGATGAACACTGAAGCTTTCTTT; cdr3_aa: CSVKWGMNTEAFF
v_call: TRBV28; j_call: TRBJ1-1; clone_size: many; d_call: NA; cdr3_nt: TGTGCCAGCAGCTCGCCGGGAATACACACTGAAGCTTTCTTT; cdr3_aa: CASSSPGIHTEAFF
v_call: TRBV15; j_call: TRBJ2-7; clone_size: NA; d_call: NA; cdr3_nt: TGTGCCACCAGCAGAGATGGTAACAGGGTCTACGAGCAGTACTTC; cdr3_aa: CATSRDGNRVYEQYF
v_call: TRBV6-5; j_call: TRBJ2-7; clone_size: few; d_call: TRBD1; cdr3_nt: TGTGCCAGCAGTTCCCGGGACAGAGCCTACGAGCAGTACTTC; cdr3_aa: CASSSRDRAYEQYF
v_call: TRBV20-1; j_call: TRBJ2-3; clone_size: NA; d_call: NA; cdr3_nt: TGCAGTGCTCGCTCGGGGGCCGGCCGCACAGATACGCAGTATTTT; cdr3_aa: CSARSGAGRTDTQYF